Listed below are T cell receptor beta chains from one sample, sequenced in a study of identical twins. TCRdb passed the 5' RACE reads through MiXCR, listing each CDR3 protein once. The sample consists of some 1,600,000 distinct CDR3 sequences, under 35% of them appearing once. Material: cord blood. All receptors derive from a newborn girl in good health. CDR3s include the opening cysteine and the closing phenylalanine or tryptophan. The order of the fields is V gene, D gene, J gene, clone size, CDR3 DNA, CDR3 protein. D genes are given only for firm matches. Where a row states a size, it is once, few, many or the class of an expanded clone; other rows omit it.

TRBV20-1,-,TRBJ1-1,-,TGCAGTGCTATGGCACAGCTGAACACTGAAGCTTTCTTT,CSAMAQLNTEAFF
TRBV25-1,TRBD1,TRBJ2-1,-,TGTGCCAGCAGTGGCCGGGACAGGGGGGGCAATGAGCAGTTCTTC,CASSGRDRGGNEQFF
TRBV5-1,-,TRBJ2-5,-,TGCGCCAGCAGCTTATGGGGAACAGGGAGGTCGGATGAGCAGTACTTC,CASSLWGTGRSDEQYF
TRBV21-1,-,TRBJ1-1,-,TGTGCCAGCAGCAAATGCCTGGACAGGGGGCCGAGGGCTGAAGCTTTCTTT,CASSKCLDRGPRAEAFF
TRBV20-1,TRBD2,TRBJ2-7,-,TGCAGTGCTTGGCTAGCGGGAGTTGAATACGAGCAGTACTTC,CSAWLAGVEYEQYF
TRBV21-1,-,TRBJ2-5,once,TGTGCCACAAGCGGAGCGGGGGGGAACAAAGAGACCCAGTACTTC,CATSGAGGNKETQYF
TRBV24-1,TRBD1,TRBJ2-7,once,TGTGCCACCAGCCATTGGAGGACAGGCTCCTACAATGAGCAGTACTTC,CATSHWRTGSYNEQYF
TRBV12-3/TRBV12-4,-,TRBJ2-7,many,TGTGCCAGCAGTTTCAACAGGGCCTACGAGCAGTACTTC,CASSFNRAYEQYF
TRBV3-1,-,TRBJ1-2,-,TGTGCCAGCTCGAGGGGGAGTACCTATGGCTACACCTTC,CASSRGSTYGYTF
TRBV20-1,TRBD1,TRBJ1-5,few,TGCAGTGCTAGTGGGACAGGTCAGCCCCAGCATTTT,CSASGTGQPQHF
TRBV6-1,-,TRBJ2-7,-,TGTGCCAGCAGTGAATTAAAGGGTGGGAGTTTGGACTACGAGCAGTACTTC,CASSELKGGSLDYEQYF
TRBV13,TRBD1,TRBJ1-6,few,TGTGCCAGCAGCTTAGGCCGGGACAGGGGTTCACCCCTCCACTTT,CASSLGRDRGSPLHF
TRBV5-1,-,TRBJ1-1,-,TGCGCCAGCAGCTATTCAAGGGGAGTTCGGGTTTTGAACACTGAAGCTTTCTTT,CASSYSRGVRVLNTEAFF
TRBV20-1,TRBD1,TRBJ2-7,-,TGCAGTGCTAGCCTCCCGCAGGGGGCGAACGAGCGGTACTTC,CSASLPQGANERYF
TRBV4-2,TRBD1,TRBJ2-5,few,TGTGCCAGCAGCCGAGCCTCCGGACAGGGGAAAGAGACCCAGTACTTC,CASSRASGQGKETQYF
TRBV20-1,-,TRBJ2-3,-,TGCAGTGTCCTTCCCCACACAGATACGCAGTATTTT,CSVLPHTDTQYF
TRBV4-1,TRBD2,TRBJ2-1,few,TGCGCCAGCAGCCAAGATCGGCTAGCGGGCGGTCTCTACAATGAGCAGTTCTTC,CASSQDRLAGGLYNEQFF
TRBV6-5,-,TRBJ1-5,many,TGTGCCAGCAGTTTGGTAGGAGGGCGGAATCAGCCCCAGCATTTT,CASSLVGGRNQPQHF
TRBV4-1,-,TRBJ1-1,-,TGCGCCAGCAGCTTACAGTGGGAGGTAAAGACTGAAGCTTTCTTT,CASSLQWEVKTEAFF
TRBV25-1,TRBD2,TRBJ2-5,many,TGTGCCAGCGGACTAGCGGGGGAAGAGACCCAGTACTTC,CASGLAGEETQYF
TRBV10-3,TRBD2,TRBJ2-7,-,TGTGCCATCAGTGAGCTCCTGGGACTAGCTGTCGAGCAGTACTTC,CAISELLGLAVEQYF
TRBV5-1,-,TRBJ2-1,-,TGCGCCAGCAGCTTGGAGGGGATCTACAATGAGCAGTTCTTC,CASSLEGIYNEQFF
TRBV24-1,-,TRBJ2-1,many,TGTGCCACCAGTGATTGGAAGGGGAGCTCCTACAATGAGCAGTTCTTC,CATSDWKGSSYNEQFF
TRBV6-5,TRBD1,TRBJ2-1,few,TGTGCCAGCAGTTACTCCGGACAGGGACACAATGAGCAGTTCTTC,CASSYSGQGHNEQFF
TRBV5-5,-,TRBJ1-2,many,TGTGCCAGCAGCCCCCGGGCCCTTTCCCTCTATGGCTACACCTTC,CASSPRALSLYGYTF
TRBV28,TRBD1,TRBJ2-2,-,TGTGCCAGCAGTTTCGATGTTAGGACAGGCACCGGGGAGCTGTTTTTT,CASSFDVRTGTGELFF
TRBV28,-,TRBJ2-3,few,TGTGCCAGCAGTTTCCTCCGGGAAACTCACACAGATACGCAGTATTTT,CASSFLRETHTDTQYF
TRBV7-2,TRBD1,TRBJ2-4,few,TGTGCCAGCAGCTCCGGACAGGGGTTAGCCAAAAACATTCAGTACTTC,CASSSGQGLAKNIQYF
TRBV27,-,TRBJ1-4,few,TGTGCCAGCAGTTTCGCGACAGCCGCTAATGAAAAACTGTTTTTT,CASSFATAANEKLFF
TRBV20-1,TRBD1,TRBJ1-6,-,TGCAGTGCTAGAGATTGGAGGACAGGTGGGGAACCCCTCCACTTT,CSARDWRTGGEPLHF
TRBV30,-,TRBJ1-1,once,TGTGCCTGGCCTAGGACAGCGCTGAACACTGAAGCTTTCTTT,CAWPRTALNTEAFF
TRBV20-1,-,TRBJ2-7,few,TGCAGTGCTACGAAGGGGTACGAGCAGTACTTC,CSATKGYEQYF
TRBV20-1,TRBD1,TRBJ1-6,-,TGCAGTGCTAGACTGTCCGACAGGGCACGATCACCCCTCCACTTT,CSARLSDRARSPLHF
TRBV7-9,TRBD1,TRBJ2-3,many,TGTGCCAGCAGCTTCCCCTTACAGGGGTCTAGCACAGATACGCAGTATTTT,CASSFPLQGSSTDTQYF
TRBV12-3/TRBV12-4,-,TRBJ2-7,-,TGTGCCACCAGTGAAGGGGGAGTAGGTTACGAGCAGTACTTC,CATSEGGVGYEQYF
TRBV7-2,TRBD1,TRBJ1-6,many,TGTGCCAGCAGCTTAATGGGACAGGCGAGCTCCTATAATTCACCCCTCCACTTT,CASSLMGQASSYNSPLHF
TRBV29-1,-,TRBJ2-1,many,TGCAGCGGCATGGACTACACCCTCTACAATGAGCAGTTCTTC,CSGMDYTLYNEQFF
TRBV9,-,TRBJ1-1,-,TGTGCCAGCAGCGCGATCGCTGGGAGGAGGATTGGGGGAGCGTCTGAAGCTTTCTTT,CASSAIAGRRIGGASEAFF
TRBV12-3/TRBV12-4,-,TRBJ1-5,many,TGTGCCAGCGCGGGCGAGGTTAGCAATCAGCCCCAGCATTTT,CASAGEVSNQPQHF
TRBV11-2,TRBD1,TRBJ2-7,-,TGTGCCAGCAGCTTAGACAGACAGGGAACCTACGAGCAGTACTTC,CASSLDRQGTYEQYF
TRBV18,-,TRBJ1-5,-,TGTGCCAGCTCACCAACCGGGACACCTAATCAGCCCCAGCATTTT,CASSPTGTPNQPQHF
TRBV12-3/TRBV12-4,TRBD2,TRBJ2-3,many,TGTGCCAGCAGTTTAAAGCGGGGGGGTACAGATACGCAGTATTTT,CASSLKRGGTDTQYF
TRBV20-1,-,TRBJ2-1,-,TGCAGTGCTAGGGAGACTAGAAATGAGGGACAATGGGAGCAGTTCTTC,CSARETRNEGQWEQFF
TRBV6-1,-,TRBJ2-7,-,TGTGCCAGCAGTGCGGGACCGCATCCGAGCTCCTACGAGCAGTACTTC,CASSAGPHPSSYEQYF
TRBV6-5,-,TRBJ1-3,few,TGTGCCAGCAGACGCGGGGCAGGCTCTGGAAACACCATATATTTT,CASRRGAGSGNTIYF
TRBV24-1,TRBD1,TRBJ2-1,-,TGTGCCACCAGTGACCGAGACAGGGGATCAGAGGATGAGCAGTTCTTC,CATSDRDRGSEDEQFF
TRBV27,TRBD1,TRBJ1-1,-,TGTGCCAGCAGTTTCGGGACAGGGACCACTGAAGCTTTCTTT,CASSFGTGTTEAFF
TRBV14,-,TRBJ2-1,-,TGTGCCAGCAGCCGATATGGAGGGAGAGGGTACAATGAGCGGTTCTTC,CASSRYGGRGYNERFF
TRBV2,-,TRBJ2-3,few,TGTGCCAGCAAACCGGGGCCGTCCCCATATACGCAGTATTTT,CASKPGPSPYTQYF
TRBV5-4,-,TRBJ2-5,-,TGTGCCAGCAGCTTCGGGGCATATTTGGGGAAAGAGACCCAGTACTTC,CASSFGAYLGKETQYF
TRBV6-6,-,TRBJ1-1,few,TGTGCCAGCAGCCTTTCTGCGGTGAACACTGAAGCTTTCTTT,CASSLSAVNTEAFF